The present TCR beta chain was sequenced within a study of technical replicates of blood from four donors. The method was immunoSEQ multiplex PCR; TCRdb's version includes in-frame clones alone and lacks a portion of them. The sample consists of roughly 76,000 clones, around 94% of them appearing once. The CDR3 runs 15 residues. V lost 4 bases to trimming and J lost 8 bases; unmatched junction nucleotides: 9. Germline-derived CDR1 and CDR2 are SGHTS and YDEGEE. The chain has TRBV5-8 and TRBJ1-5; 10 nucleotides match TRBD1. This sequence was found in a human donor in good health. The sequenced sample consisted of T cells isolated from PBMCs. CDR3 nucleotide sequence: TGTGCCAGCAGCATACAGGGACAGGGGATCGAGCCCCAGCATTTT. Protein product: CASSIQGQGIEPQHF.